A selection of T cell receptor beta chains follows, all from one sample in a study of blood T cell repertoires in COVID-19. The table came from immunoSEQ multiplex PCR; TCRdb's copy has only in-frame clones and leaves some out. Among some 83,000 clones listed, 86% were seen once. Sequenced input: peripheral blood. These receptors were taken from a man in his forties or fifties with active COVID-19. The CDR3 runs from the conserved cysteine through the conserved F or W. D genes are given only for firm matches. The size field is filled for only some rows; it gives once, few, many or a size class.

d_call	j_call	v_call	clone_size	cdr3_nt	cdr3_aa
.	TRBJ1-6	TRBV10-3	.	TGTGCCATCAGTCGACAGGACGGCGGTTCACCCCTCCACTTT	CAISRQDGGSPLHF
.	TRBJ1-1	TRBV28	once	TGTGCCGGCTCTCGGGGGGATTTGAACACTGAAGCTTTCTTT	CAGSRGDLNTEAFF
.	TRBJ1-1	TRBV11-3	.	TGTGCCAGCAGCCTAGACGGTGACTCTCCTAAGGGGACTGAAGCTTTCTTT	CASSLDGDSPKGTEAFF
TRBD1	TRBJ2-1	TRBV5-5	.	TGTGCCAGCAGCCTAGGGACAGGGGGCTACAATGAGCAGTTCTTC	CASSLGTGGYNEQFF
TRBD1	TRBJ2-7	TRBV7-8	.	TGTGCCAGCAGCTTAGGTGGGACAGGGGACTACGAGCAGTACTTC	CASSLGGTGDYEQYF
.	TRBJ2-5	TRBV29-1	.	TGCAGCGTTGCAGGGGCCCAAGAGACCCAGTACTTC	CSVAGAQETQYF
.	TRBJ2-1	TRBV4-3	few	TGCGCCAGCAGCCAAACAGGGAAGTCCTACAATGAGCAGTTCTTC	CASSQTGKSYNEQFF
.	TRBJ1-5	TRBV10-3	.	TGTGCCATCAGTGAGCAGGAAGGTAGTAGCAATCAGCCCCAGCATTTT	CAISEQEGSSNQPQHF
TRBD2	TRBJ2-7	TRBV3-1/TRBV3-2	.	TGTGCCAGCAGCCAAGCGGACAGCGGGGGGAGCTCCTACGAGCAGTACTTC	CASSQADSGGSSYEQYF
.	TRBJ1-1	TRBV5-1	.	TGCGCCAGCAGTCCCGGGCAGGGAAGCATGAACACTGAAGCTTTCTTT	CASSPGQGSMNTEAFF
.	TRBJ2-5	TRBV19	.	TGTGCCAGTAGTAAACAGGGCAAAGAGACCCAGTACTTC	CASSKQGKETQYF
TRBD1	TRBJ1-1	TRBV28	.	TGTGCAGCACAGGGGGCGGGGACTGAAGCTTTCTTT	CAAQGAGTEAFF
.	TRBJ2-6	TRBV4-3	.	TGCGCCAGCAGCGCAACAGGCGAGTCTGGGGCCAACGTCCTGACTTTC	CASSATGESGANVLTF
.	TRBJ1-1	TRBV5-4	.	TGTGCCAGCAGCTTGGGAGTGACAGCGAACACTGAAGCTTTCTTT	CASSLGVTANTEAFF
.	TRBJ1-1	TRBV6-1	few	TGTGCCAGCAGTGAAAATTCCGGGGTGGGCACTGAAGCTTTCTTT	CASSENSGVGTEAFF
.	TRBJ2-2	TRBV21-1	.	TGTGCCAGCAGCAGGGTACAGGAAAACACCGGGGAGCTGTTTTTT	CASSRVQENTGELFF
TRBD1	TRBJ1-1	TRBV5-1	.	TGCGCCAGTCACGGACAGGGGTGGGGCAACACTGAAGCTTTCTTT	CASHGQGWGNTEAFF
.	TRBJ1-1	TRBV7-9	.	TGTGCCAGCAGCTGGCGACAGAGTCCGAACACTGAAGCTTTCTTT	CASSWRQSPNTEAFF